One TCR beta chain is described in this entry. Its antigen is currently unknown. This record belongs to a study of shared clonotypes between healthy human individuals. Study outcomes and limitations: Rarefaction demonstrated incomplete sorted-subset sequencing despite large depth. In having few donors, the study represented limited genetic and exposure-history diversity.

In the authors' workflow: Without quality scores, immunoSEQ junctional reads could not be filtered like full-length reads. The data were produced by immunoSEQ multiplex PCR, yet TCRdb's version contains in-frame clones alone and is incomplete. That table gives V, J and clone size, and the DNA gave D and trimming. The table lists about 610,000 clones, 90% to 97% of them singletons, with roughly 0.1% in the top ten. Naive CD8 cells were CD45RO-negative, positively selected for CCR7, excluding terminally differentiated effector memory CD45RA+ cells. V lost 10 bases and J 7 bases, leaving 17 bases between the germline ends. Germline V gene lookup returns CDR1 MNHEY and CDR2 SVGAGI. This CDR3 is built from 12 residues.

The TCR comes from a woman in her 30s in good health. Sequencing used naive CD8+ T cells sorted from blood. The V and J genes are TRBV6-5 and TRBJ2-7, with D perhaps TRBD1 (5 bases). The CDR3 DNA reads TGTGCCACCAGGGTTGGGGCGGAAGAGCAGTACTTC. Its protein product is CATRVGAEEQYF.